In its sample, the clone carrying this TCR beta chain was seen once. This entry is derived from a study of blood T cells in healthy people across ages. This CDR3 region has 17 residues. Trimming removed 0 bases from V and 6 bases from J; junction bases left unmatched: 3. Germline values: CDR1 LGHNA, CDR2 YSLEER. A second 7 to 11 cycle PCR used barcoded and J-beta primers. TCRdb independently ran MiXCR on the 5' RACE reads; one entry per CDR3 protein. The data contain roughly 1.4 million distinct CDR3 sequences, almost 60% of them singletons. The chain uses TRBV4-3 and TRBJ2-2; TRBD2 aligns across 14 bases. The specimen was blood. The origin of this receptor is a man aged 18 to 29 in good health. This CDR3 is CASSQERTSGGSGELFF. The CDR3 DNA follows: TGCGCCAGCAGCCAAGAGAGGACTAGCGGGGGGTCCGGGGAGCTGTTTTTT.